A single count supports the clone carrying this TCR beta chain. V shed 4 bases and J shed 3 bases, with 18 bases lying between them. Germline V gene data show CDR1 as SEHNR and CDR2 as FQNEAQ (reference sequence). The CDR3 contains 16 residues. The naive CD8 fraction comprised CD45RO-negative cells positively selected for CCR7 and excluded terminally differentiated effector memory CD45RA+ cells. The data originate from a study of shared clonotypes between healthy human individuals. Study at large: Donors consisted of two women and a few men between 18 and 49.

Libraries were prepared by immunoSEQ multiplex PCR; TCRdb keeps only in-frame clonotypes and omits some of them. Of some 2.1 million clones in the sample, just over 90% are singletons; the top ten hold approximately 1.7%. The rearrangement joins TRBV7-9 to TRBJ1-2; tentatively, D is TRBD1 (5 bases). The sequence was collected from a man younger than 35 in good health. Some clones in this sample may be carry-over from other donors' samples. The sample taken for sequencing was naive CD8+ T cells from PBMCs. The DNA of the CDR3 is TGTGCCAGCAGCTCCGGGGGGAAGCCTAACCACTATGGCTACACCTTC. Translating gives CASSSGGKPNHYGYTF.